This TCR beta chain appears in the sequencing data of a study of cytotoxic CD8 clonotypes in ibrutinib-treated CLL. General observations from the study: Clonality rose at ibrutinib response, held steady in sustained remission, and fell toward baseline at progression.

Germline V gene lookup returns CDR1 LNHDA and CDR2 SQIVND (reference sequence). The CDR3 sequence is 15 residues long. With V trimmed by 5 bases and J by 3 bases, 6 bases remained unmatched. Cryopreserved PBMCs were the source of about 2 micrograms of genomic DNA, which went to TCR beta libraries. Researchers set a sequencing depth target of 1 in 200,000 to 1 in 1 million T cells. Sequencing was performed with immunoSEQ multiplex PCR; in TCRdb, only in-frame clones are kept and a portion is missing. The sample lists 300,000 to 400,000 clones, about 61% seen once, with approximately 6% in the top ten. For this clone: Its antigen is undetermined.

The sequenced sample was PBMCs, obtained after 36 months of ibrutinib treatment. The chain uses TRBV19 and TRBJ1-1, with 10 bases that match TRBD1. The source of this sequence is a human donor with chronic lymphocytic leukemia. CDR3 sequence reads: CASSGRTGGDTEAFF. The CDR3 nucleotides read TGTGCCAGTAGTGGAAGGACAGGGGGGGACACTGAAGCTTTCTTT.